Presented here are 21 T cell receptor beta chains from one specimen sequenced in a study of shared clonotypes between healthy human individuals. Data came from immunoSEQ multiplex PCR; TCRdb stores just in-frame clones and leaves some out. The data show approximately 480,000 clones, 60% to 80% seen once. The sequenced material came from PBMCs. These receptors came from a woman aged 40 to 50 in good health. Some clones in this sample may be carry-over from other donors' samples.

The gene calls are TRBV7-3 and TRBJ1-6; D perhaps matches TRBD1 (5 bases). This CDR3 region has 14 residues. Germline loops: CDR1 SGHTA, CDR2 FQGTGA. Trimming removed 6 bases from V and 6 bases from J, with 12 bases in between. CDR3 in DNA: TGTGCCAGCAGACTGGGCGGGGGTAATTCACCCCTCCACTTT. Translation: CASRLGGGNSPLHF.

The chain employs TRBV5-6 and TRBJ2-7; D remains unclear. Germline CDR1 and CDR2: SGHDT and YYEEEE. The CDR3 extends over 15 amino acids. Trimming shortened V by 2 bases and J by 5 bases, and 17 bases separated the two germline ends. CDR3 sequence reads: CASSFLGLGFDEQYF. The CDR3 DNA follows: TGTGCCAGCAGCTTTCTTGGGTTAGGGTTCGACGAGCAGTACTTC.

The chain is built from TRBV7-2 and TRBJ2-5; D unresolved. The CDR3 runs to 14 residues. Germline V gene lookup returns CDR1 SGHTA and CDR2 FQGNSA. Trimming pared 1 base from V and 2 bases from J, leaving 8 bases between. The CDR3: CASSLVTAQETQYF. The CDR3 nucleotides read TGTGCCAGCAGCTTAGTAACGGCACAAGAGACCCAGTACTTC.

Details on this clone: A clone one base away is much larger, so this may be a read error. Other DNA sequences in this sample translate to the same CDR3. The chain carries TRBV11-2 and TRBJ2-7; D not certain. Per the germline V gene, CDR1 is SGHAT and CDR2 is FQNNGV. This CDR3 comprises 14 residues. The CDR3 region has the DNA TGTGCCAGCAGCTTAGATCCCCAGGTCTACGAACAGTACTTC. Protein product: CASSLDPQVYEQYF.

The V call is TRBV5-6, the J call TRBJ2-5; TRBD1 aligns across 8 bases. Germline assignment: CDR1 SGHDT and CDR2 YYEEEE. Trimming removed 0 bases from V and 4 bases from J; junction bases left unmatched: 8. The CDR3 is 16 residues long. The CDR3 loop is CASSLVQGAWGETQYF. The CDR3 nucleotides are TGTGCCAGCAGCTTGGTCCAGGGGGCCTGGGGAGAGACCCAGTACTTC.

The chain is built from TRBV7-9 and TRBJ2-1; D gene uncertain. The CDR3 has 12 amino acids. Trimming left V 5 bases short and J 7 bases short, with 9 bases between. The germline V gene has CDR1 SEHNR and CDR2 FQNEAQ (reference sequence). The CDR3 nucleotides are TGTGCCAGCAGCACAGACGGAAATGAGCAGTTCTTC. It is translated as CASSTDGNEQFF.

This clone was found once. The chain links TRBV7-9 to TRBJ1-1; 8 bases are a match to TRBD1. This CDR3 has 14 residues. V trimming: 5 bases; J trimming: 3 bases; junction bases outside the gene matches: 5. CDR1 is SEHNR, CDR2 FQNEAQ, per germline (reference sequence). This chain's CDR3 is CASSLRTGHTEAFF. The CDR3, as DNA: TGTGCCAGCAGCCTCCGGACAGGGCACACTGAAGCTTTCTTT. The whole variable domain, filled in from reference TRBV7-9 and TRBJ1-1, reads DTGVSQNPRHKITKRGQNVTFRCDPISEHNRLYWYRQTLGQGPEFLTYFQNEAQLEKSRLLSDRFSAERPKGSFSTLEIQRTEQGDSAMYLCASSLRTGHTEAFFGQGTRLTVV.

This clone was observed at least ten times. The chain joins TRBV19 to TRBJ2-1; D unclear. V was cut by 3 bases and J by 9 bases, with 9 bases left in between. Germline loops: CDR1 LNHDA, CDR2 SQIVND (reference sequence). This CDR3 has 12 residues. CDR3 sequence (DNA): TGTGCCAGTAGTATGGTCGTGACTGAGCAGTTCTTC. Its protein product is CASSMVVTEQFF. The full variable domain, in which reference TRBV19 and TRBJ2-1 provide the parts outside the CDR3, is DGGITQSPKYLFRKEGQNVTLSCEQNLNHDAMYWYRQDPGQGLRLIYYSQIVNDFQKGDIAEGYSVSREKKESFPLTVTSAQKNPTAFYLCASSMVVTEQFFGPGTRLTVL.

The gene calls are TRBV4-1 and TRBJ2-7, with D possibly TRBD1 on 6 matching bases. The ends were cut back, 3 bases at V and 5 bases at J, with 14 bases in the middle. The CDR3 is 14 amino acids. CDR1 is MGHRA, CDR2 YSYEKL, per germline. This chain's CDR3 is CASSQTGTFDEQYF. The DNA for the CDR3 is TGCGCCAGCAGCCAGACCGGGACATTCGACGAGCAGTACTTC.

The rearrangement joins TRBV30 to TRBJ1-2, with D unresolved. From germline, CDR1 is GTSNPN and CDR2 SVGIG (reference sequence). Trimming stripped 1 base from V and 3 bases from J, with 9 bases between. This CDR3 has 13 residues. The chain's CDR3 is CAWSGWGHYGYTF. The CDR3 DNA sequence: TGTGCCTGGAGTGGCTGGGGTCACTATGGCTACACCTTC.

The rearrangement uses TRBV7-8 and TRBJ2-5, with D possibly TRBD1 on 6 matching bases. The germline gives CDR1 SGHVS, CDR2 FQNEAQ. Trimming removed 5 bases at V and 5 bases at J, with 12 bases between. The CDR3 covers 13 residues. The DNA for the CDR3 is TGTGCCAGCAGCGGAACAGGGTTTGAGACCCAGTACTTC. This codes for CASSGTGFETQYF.

The rearrangement uses TRBV5-6 and TRBJ2-7; D perhaps matches TRBD1 (6 bases). V shed 5 bases and J shed 4 bases, with 16 bases lying between them. The CDR3 length is 14 residues. In germline, CDR1 is SGHDT, CDR2 YYEEEE. CDR3 sequence reads: CASRQTGGEYEQYF. DNA of the CDR3: TGTGCCAGCAGGCAGACAGGAGGCGAGTACGAGCAGTACTTC.

The rearrangement joins TRBV6-5 to TRBJ2-1; 11 bases line up with TRBD2. Losses at the gene ends were 4 bases for V and 10 bases for J; bases not matched to a gene: 9. Germline lookup yields CDR1 MNHEY and CDR2 SVGAGI. CDR3 length: 15 residues. CDR3 bases: TGTGCCAGCAGTTCAACTAGCGGGAGATGGGACGAGCAGTTCTTC. This sequence encodes CASSSTSGRWDEQFF.

This chain connects TRBV10-3 to TRBJ2-4; TRBD2 agrees at 11 bases. There are 17 residues in the CDR3. With V trimmed by 2 bases and J by 3 bases, 6 bases remained unmatched. The V gene's germline CDR1 is ENHRY and CDR2 SYGVKD. In nucleotides, the CDR3 is TGTGCCATCAGTGAGCTAGCGGGAGGTGGGGACAAAAACATTCAGTACTTC. It yields the protein CAISELAGGGDKNIQYF.

This clone was observed once. The chain employs TRBV10-3 and TRBJ1-1, with a weak D call TRBD1 (6 bases). The CDR3 totals 14 residues. The ends were cut back, 6 bases at V and 5 bases at J, with 16 bases in the middle. Germline loops: CDR1 ENHRY, CDR2 SYGVKD. Written as DNA, the CDR3 is TGTGCCATCAGCGCACAGGGTAAGCAGACTGAAGCTTTCTTT. It encodes CAISAQGKQTEAFF.

This clone was recorded once. This sequence joins TRBV10-2 and TRBJ1-1; D is ambiguous. The ends were cut back, 0 bases at V and 1 base at J, with 12 bases in the middle. The V gene's germline CDR1 is WSHSY and CDR2 SAAADI. There are 16 residues in the CDR3. As DNA, the CDR3 is TGCGCCAGCAGTGAGTCTTTTTTAGTAGGGAACACTGAAGCTTTCTTT. The encoded protein is CASSESFLVGNTEAFF.

The CDR3 DNA is TGTGCCAGCAGCCAAGGGACATCCTGGGATGGCTACACCTTC. Translating gives CASSQGTSWDGYTF. This rearrangement joins TRBV7-2 to TRBJ1-2; TRBD1 might be the D (6 bases). Trimming took 5 bases from V and 6 from J, leaving 16 bases between them. The CDR3 sequence is 14 residues long. CDR1 SGHTA and CDR2 FQGNSA come from the germline V gene.

The chain carries TRBV6-5 and TRBJ2-5; the D gene is possibly TRBD2 (6 bases). V gave up 2 bases and J gave up 12 bases, with 19 bases separating them. The CDR3 has 14 amino acids. Looked up from germline, CDR1 is MNHEY and CDR2 is SVGAGI. The CDR3 nucleotides are TGTGCCAGCAGTTACGTTATGGGGGGTTCCAACGAGTACTTC. It is translated as CASSYVMGGSNEYF.

The rearrangement links TRBV5-6 to TRBJ2-3; D remains unclear. The CDR3 has 14 amino acids. From germline, CDR1 is SGHDT and CDR2 YYEEEE. The V gene lost 5 bases and the J gene lost 2 bases, with 12 bases spanning the gap. In DNA, the CDR3 is TGTGCCAGCAGGTCGGCCAGATACACAGATACGCAGTATTTT. It yields the protein CASRSARYTDTQYF. Full variable domain (remainder filled in from reference TRBV5-6 and TRBJ2-3): DAGVTQSPTHLIKTRGQQVTLRCSPKSGHDTVSWYQQALGQGPQFIFQYYEEEERQRGNFPDRFSGHQFPNYSSELNVNALLLGDSALYLCASRSARYTDTQYFGPGTRLTVL.

This clone showed up just a few times. The chain links TRBV6-1 to TRBJ1-5; D gene unclear. Deletions cut 5 bases from V and 5 bases from J, with 13 bases between. The CDR3 loop spans 14 amino acids. Germline V gives CDR1 MNHNS, CDR2 SASEGT. The CDR3 is CASSRGNLDQPQHF. CDR3 DNA sequence: TGTGCCAGCAGTAGAGGGAATCTGGATCAGCCCCAGCATTTT.

Concerning this clone: The identical CDR3 is also encoded by other nucleotide sequences in the sample. V is TRBV5-1 and J is TRBJ2-5; 8 bases agree with TRBD1. Germline V lookup: CDR1 SGHRS, CDR2 YFSETQ. V gave up 0 bases and J gave up 4 bases; unmatched junction bases: 5. The length of the CDR3 is 15 residues. In DNA, the CDR3 is TGCGCCAGCAGCTTGGCCGGAACAGGGGGAGAGACCCAGTACTTC. Translation gives CASSLAGTGGETQYF.